The entry below describes one T cell receptor (beta chain). Its antigen remains unknown. Sample time point: after neoadjuvant nivolumab, at surgical resection. The CDR3 loop spans 16 amino acids. Germline assignment: CDR1 ENHRY and CDR2 SYGVKD. Losses at the gene ends were 10 bases for V and 10 bases for J; bases not matched to a gene: 19. The entry originates in a study of neoadjuvant anti-PD-1 for oral cavity cancer. Turning to the study itself: Around day 43, patients without progression received a fourth nivolumab dose before surgery.

The study's findings and limits: Only a few patients per response group were TCR-analyzed; validation needed.

PBMC libraries mostly used about 450 ng of input genomic DNA, with six replicates per sample. Profiling relied on immunoSEQ multiplex PCR, and the TCRdb table lists in-frame clones only, not all of them. The sample lists more than 9,500 clones; 71% were seen once. The origin of this receptor is a person between 40 and 80 years old with oral cavity squamous cell carcinoma. The material sequenced was PBMCs, taken after nivolumab (anti-PD-1) treatment. The J gene is TRBJ1-6, the V gene TRBV10-3; 7 bases fit TRBD1. The CDR3 loop is CATTTGRALIGSPLHF. In nucleotides, the CDR3 is TGTGCCACCACGACAGGGAGGGCCTTAATTGGGTCACCCCTCCACTTT.